The present T cell receptor (beta chain) was sequenced within a study of blood T cells in healthy people across ages. The second PCR ran roughly 6 to 11 cycles with a sample-barcoded 5' primer and J-beta primers. Every molecule of cDNA carried a tag from a template-switch adaptor with 12 random nucleotides. Using its own MiXCR run on the 5' RACE reads, TCRdb lists one record per CDR3 protein. The table includes about 1.5 million distinct CDR3 sequences, 42% detected once. Sequencing used blood. The sequence came from a woman aged 18-29 years in good health.

The DNA for the CDR3 is TGTGCCAGCAGCGTAGCTACAGGGGGAGGCTACACCTTC. Amino acid sequence: CASSVATGGGYTF. The V and J genes are TRBV9 and TRBJ1-2, with 8 bases identical to TRBD1. V was clipped by 0 bases and J by 8 bases; unmatched bases: 3. From germline, CDR1 is SGDLS and CDR2 YYNGEE. The CDR3 is 13 amino acids. The full variable domain, its missing parts supplied by reference TRBV9 and TRBJ1-2, is DSGVTQTPKHLITATGQRVTLRCSPRSGDLSVYWYQQSLDQGLQFLIQYYNGEERAKGNILERFSAQQFPDLHSELNLSSLELGDSALYFCASSVATGGGYTFGSGTRLTVV.